One and the same sample provided the 10 T cell receptor beta chains below, sequenced in a study of T cell responses to AZD1222 COVID-19 vaccine. Profiled with immunoSEQ multiplex PCR; TCRdb holds only in-frame clones, not every one. The sample has more than 150,000 clones; about nine tenths are singletons. This sample comprised peripheral blood, obtained on day 0 of AZD1222 vaccination. Source of these receptors: an adult in good health.

The rearrangement joins TRBV27 to TRBJ1-5; 8 nucleotides match TRBD1. The CDR3 length is 19 residues. Germline V gene lookup returns CDR1 MNHEY and CDR2 SMNVEV (reference sequence). After removal of 5 bases from V and 0 bases from J, the junction contained 15 bases not matched to a gene. The DNA of the CDR3 is TGTGCCAGCAGTCCGCGACAGGGGTCCTCCCGACATAGCAATCAGCCCCAGCATTTT. Its protein is CASSPRQGSSRHSNQPQHF.

The CDR3 sequence is CASSSLMGYEQYF. As DNA, the CDR3 is TGTGCCAGCAGTTCCCTAATGGGCTACGAGCAGTACTTC. The chain has TRBV7-3 and TRBJ2-7; D remains unclear. The ends were cut back, 6 bases at V and 3 bases at J, with 12 bases in the middle. Germline CDR1 SGHTA, CDR2 FQGTGA. The CDR3 has 13 residues.

The CDR3 DNA reads TGTGCCAGCAGCTTGACTAGCGGGAGGACCTACAATGAGCAGTTCTTC. Amino acids: CASSLTSGRTYNEQFF. The rearrangement joins TRBV5-4 to TRBJ2-1; 12 positions agree with TRBD2. CDR1 is SGHNT, CDR2 YYREEE, per germline (reference sequence). Germline trimming cut 1 base from V and 2 bases from J; bases unmatched to any gene: 1. This CDR3 comprises 16 residues.

The chain carries TRBV25-1 and TRBJ2-1; no clear D gene. The CDR3 is 12 residues long. CDR1 and CDR2 from the germline V gene are MGHDK and SYGVNS. Deletions cut 3 bases from V and 10 bases from J, with 10 bases between. This chain's CDR3 is CASSDWVGEQFF. CDR3 nucleotides: TGTGCCAGCAGTGATTGGGTTGGGGAGCAGTTCTTC.

The rearrangement uses TRBV4-1 and TRBJ1-6; the D gene is possibly TRBD1 (6 bases). Germline CDR1 reads MGHRA; CDR2 reads YSYEKL. The V end lost 4 bases, the J end lost 7 bases, and 14 bases lay between the germline ends. The CDR3 is 15 residues long. The CDR3 sequence is CASSPRGQTNSPLHF. In DNA form, the CDR3 reads TGCGCCAGCAGCCCCAGGGGCCAGACGAATTCACCCCTCCACTTT.

This chain uses TRBV3-1 (or the pseudogene TRBV3-2) with TRBJ2-7, with D hard to call. This CDR3 contains 13 residues. From germline, CDR1 is LGHDT and CDR2 YNNKEL (reference sequence). With 2 bases removed from V and 3 bases from J, the gap between germline ends came to 8 bases. CDR3 sequence reads: CASSQSVYYEQYF. CDR3 nucleotide sequence: TGTGCCAGCAGCCAATCTGTATACTACGAGCAGTACTTC.

The genes are TRBV11-2 and TRBJ1-5; D not resolved. CDR3 length: 13 amino acids. Between the trimmed V and J ends, which lost 0 bases and 6 bases, there was a span of 6 bases. CDR1 SGHAT and CDR2 FQNNGV come from the germline V gene. The CDR3 DNA reads TGTGCCAGCAGCTTAGATTGGCGTCAGCCCCAGCATTTT. Protein product: CASSLDWRQPQHF.

V is TRBV7-9 and J is TRBJ1-1; 9 nucleotides match TRBD1. V lost 4 bases to trimming and J lost 9 bases; unmatched junction nucleotides: 6. Germline V CDR1 and CDR2: SEHNR, FQNEAQ (reference sequence). There are 13 residues in the CDR3. DNA for the CDR3: TGTGCCAGCAGCTCCTCGGACAGGGGCAAAGCTTTCTTT. It codes for CASSSSDRGKAFF.

The chain is built from TRBV7-9 and TRBJ2-7; 11 positions agree with TRBD1. V dropped 3 bases and J dropped 6; count of bases not matched to a gene: 7. CDR1 and CDR2 from the germline V gene are SEHNR and FQNEAQ (reference sequence). This CDR3 has 15 amino acids. The CDR3 region is CASSFPGTGGIEQYF. CDR3 nucleotide sequence: TGTGCCAGCAGCTTTCCCGGGACAGGGGGTATCGAGCAGTACTTC. Using reference TRBV7-9 and TRBJ2-7 for the parts outside the CDR3, the full variable domain is DTGVSQNPRHKITKRGQNVTFRCDPISEHNRLYWYRQTLGQGPEFLTYFQNEAQLEKSRLLSDRFSAERPKGSFSTLEIQRTEQGDSAMYLCASSFPGTGGIEQYFGPGTRLTVT.

The CDR3 sequence is CASSSSLSGLGYEQYF. The CDR3 DNA sequence: TGTGCCAGCAGCTCTTCGCTCTCGGGACTCGGATACGAGCAGTACTTC. The V gene is TRBV7-2, the J gene TRBJ2-7; D may be TRBD2 (6 bases). V was pared by 4 bases and J by 4 bases, with 20 bases between. This CDR3 spans 16 amino acids. Germline values: CDR1 SGHTA, CDR2 FQGNSA.